This T cell receptor beta chain originates from a study of OX40 agonist ivuxolimab in advanced cancers. Study in general: Ivuxolimab, an agonist antibody against OX40 (CD134), was given to patients. Participants, around 80% male, averaged roughly 55 years of age, ranging from roughly 20 to 79. In three patients, partial responses were observed, one with hepatocellular carcinoma and two with cutaneous melanoma.

The V gene's germline CDR1 is SGHRS and CDR2 YFSETQ. The length of the CDR3 is 14 residues. Trimming pared 0 bases from V and 8 bases from J, leaving 12 bases between. Cycle 7 day 1, cycle 4 day 1, and baseline were the timepoints at which blood was sampled. The repertoire was sequenced with immunoSEQ multiplex PCR; TCRdb's copy has only in-frame clones and lacks some. The table records 50,000 or so clones, 91% of them present only once. The sequence derives from an adult with an advanced solid tumor such as melanoma, head and neck, liver or kidney cancer. The sample was CD4+ or CD8+ T cells sorted from blood, taken in a trial of the OX40 agonist ivuxolimab. The chain combines TRBV5-1 with TRBJ2-1, with no clear D. Here the CDR3 reads CASSLGTRSHEQFF. The CDR3, as DNA: TGCGCCAGCAGCTTGGGGACCCGTTCTCATGAGCAGTTCTTC.